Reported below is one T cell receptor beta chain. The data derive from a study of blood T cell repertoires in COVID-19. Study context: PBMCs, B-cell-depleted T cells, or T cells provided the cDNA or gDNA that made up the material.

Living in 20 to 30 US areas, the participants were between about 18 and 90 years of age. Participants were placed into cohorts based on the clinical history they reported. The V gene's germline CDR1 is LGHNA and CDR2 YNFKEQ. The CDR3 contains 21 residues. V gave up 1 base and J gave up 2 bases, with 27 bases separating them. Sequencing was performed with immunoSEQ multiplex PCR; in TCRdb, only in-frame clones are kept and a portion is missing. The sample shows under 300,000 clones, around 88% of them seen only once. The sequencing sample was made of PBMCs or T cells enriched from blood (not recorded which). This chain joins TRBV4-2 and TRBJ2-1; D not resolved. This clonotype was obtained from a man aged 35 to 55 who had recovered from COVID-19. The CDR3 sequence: CASSQAFLWAIKESTYNEQFF. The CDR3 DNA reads TGTGCCAGCAGCCAAGCTTTTTTGTGGGCTATAAAAGAAAGTACCTACAATGAGCAGTTCTTC.